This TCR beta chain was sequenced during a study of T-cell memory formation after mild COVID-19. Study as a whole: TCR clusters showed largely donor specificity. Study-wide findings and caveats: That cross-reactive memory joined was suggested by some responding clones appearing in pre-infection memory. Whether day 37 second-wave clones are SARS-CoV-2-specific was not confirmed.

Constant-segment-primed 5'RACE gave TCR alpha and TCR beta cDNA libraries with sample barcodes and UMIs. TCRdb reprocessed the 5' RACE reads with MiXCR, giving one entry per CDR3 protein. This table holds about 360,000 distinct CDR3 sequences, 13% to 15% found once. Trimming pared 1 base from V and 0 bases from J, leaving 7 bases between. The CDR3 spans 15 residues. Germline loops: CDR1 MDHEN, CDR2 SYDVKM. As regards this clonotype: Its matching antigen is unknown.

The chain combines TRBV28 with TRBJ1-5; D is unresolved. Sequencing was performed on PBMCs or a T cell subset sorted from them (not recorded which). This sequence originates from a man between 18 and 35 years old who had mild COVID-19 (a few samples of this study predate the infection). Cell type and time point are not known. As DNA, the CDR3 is TGTGCCAGCAGTTTATCCAGTTTTAGCAATCAGCCCCAGCATTTT. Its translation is CASSLSSFSNQPQHF.